Listed here are 10 T cell receptor beta chains from one sample, sequenced in a study of CD8+ T cells in alopecia areata. Treatment in this sample: oral pan-JAK inhibitor, 5-10 mg twice daily. Reverse transcription of extracted RNA yielded cDNA, which provided the sequencing template. Method: immunoSEQ multiplex PCR; TCRdb's copy keeps in-frame clones and lacks some. The sample shows approximately 190,000 clones, 55% to 75% of them seen only once. Sample: CD4+ T cells sorted from blood, taken at week 24, from a patient treated with tofacitinib. The receptors come from a human donor with alopecia areata.

CDR3 protein: CSVGGDRYEQYF. In DNA, the CDR3 is TGCAGCGTTGGAGGTGATCGCTACGAGCAGTACTTC. J is TRBJ2-7 and V is TRBV29-1, with unresolved D. Trimming took off 4 bases at V and 3 bases at J, with 10 bases between the two ends. This CDR3 comprises 12 residues. The germline V gene has CDR1 SQVTM and CDR2 ANQGSEA.

The chain combines TRBV7-9 with TRBJ1-2; 7 nucleotides match TRBD1. J gave up 4 bases and V 5 bases, and 10 bases lay outside the gene matches. CDR1 and CDR2 from the germline V gene are SEHNR and FQNEAQ (reference sequence). The CDR3 is made up of 15 amino acids. The CDR3: CASSPSGTVGYGYTF. The CDR3 bases are TGTGCCAGCAGCCCCAGCGGGACAGTGGGCTATGGCTACACCTTC.

This clone was detected a few times. The chain has TRBV20-1 and TRBJ2-7; D not resolved. Trimming removed 0 bases from V and 5 bases from J, with 5 bases in between. The CDR3 has 11 residues. Germline loops: CDR1 DFQATT, CDR2 SNEGSKA (reference sequence). CDR3 nucleotide sequence: TGCAGTGCTAGAGATGCGGACGAGCAGTACTTC. This encodes CSARDADEQYF.

The chain recombines TRBV10-3 with TRBJ2-2, with TRBD2 matching over 10 bases. Germline assignment: CDR1 ENHRY and CDR2 SYGVKD. CDR3 length: 13 residues. V shed 7 bases, J shed 5 bases, and the junction held 1 base outside the gene matches. CDR3 sequence reads: CAITLAGTGELFF. The DNA of the CDR3 is TGTGCCATCACACTAGCGGGAACCGGGGAGCTGTTTTTT.

This clone came up once. V and J are TRBV29-1 and TRBJ1-4; D remains unclear. Per germline, CDR1 SQVTM and CDR2 ANQGSEA. The V and J ends lost 4 bases and 5 bases respectively, with 8 bases between them. The CDR3 spans 12 residues. CDR3 sequence: CSVGHVNEKLFF. CDR3 bases: TGCAGCGTTGGACACGTGAATGAAAAACTGTTTTTT. The entire variable domain, with the rest obtained from reference TRBV29-1 and TRBJ1-4, is as follows: SAVISQKPSRDICQRGTSLTIQCQVDSQVTMMFWYRQQPGQSLTLIATANQGSEATYESGFVIDKFPISRPNLTFSTLTVSNMSPEDSSIYLCSVGHVNEKLFFGSGTQLSVL.

The J gene is TRBJ1-1, the V gene TRBV15; no firm D call. This CDR3 is 14 amino acids long. V lost 5 bases and J 11 bases, leaving 21 bases between the germline ends. Germline CDR1 reads LNHNV; CDR2 reads YYDKDF (reference sequence). The CDR3 region is CATSLAVPASGAFF. The CDR3 DNA reads TGTGCCACCAGCTTAGCCGTTCCAGCCTCGGGTGCTTTCTTT.

The chain carries TRBV5-4 and TRBJ2-5, with D perhaps matching TRBD2 (5 bases). From germline, CDR1 is SGHNT and CDR2 YYREEE (reference sequence). The CDR3 is made up of 12 amino acids. The V end lost 4 bases, the J end lost 5 bases, and 9 bases lay between the germline ends. CDR3 sequence reads: CASSPPGETQYF. The CDR3 nucleotides read TGTGCCAGCAGCCCCCCGGGGGAGACCCAGTACTTC.

This chain uses TRBV6-5 with TRBJ2-4; TRBD2 matches 8 bases. With V trimmed by 6 bases and J by 8 bases, 6 bases remained unmatched. The V gene's germline CDR1 is MNHEY and CDR2 SVGAGI. The CDR3 is 13 amino acids. CDR3 residues: CASRRGGGDIQYF. The CDR3 DNA is TGTGCCAGCAGACGGGGGGGCGGGGACATTCAGTACTTC.

This rearrangement joins TRBV5-1 to TRBJ2-3, with TRBD2 as a possible D gene (7 bases). CDR1 is SGHRS and CDR2 is YFSETQ in the germline V gene. Trimming cost V 2 bases and J 4 bases, with 17 bases left between them. This CDR3 is built from 16 residues. The DNA of the CDR3 is TGCGCCAGCAGCTTCGACCATTGGGGGGGCGCAGATACGCAGTATTTT. It specifies CASSFDHWGGADTQYF.

The V call is TRBV5-1, the J call TRBJ2-7, with unresolved D. V was trimmed by 3 bases and J by 4 bases, leaving 17 bases between them. The germline V gene encodes CDR1 SGHRS and CDR2 YFSETQ. The length of the CDR3 is 15 residues. The CDR3 nucleotides are TGCGCCAGCAGCTCTGGTAGCAATGCGAATTACGAGCAGTACTTC. It is translated as CASSSGSNANYEQYF.